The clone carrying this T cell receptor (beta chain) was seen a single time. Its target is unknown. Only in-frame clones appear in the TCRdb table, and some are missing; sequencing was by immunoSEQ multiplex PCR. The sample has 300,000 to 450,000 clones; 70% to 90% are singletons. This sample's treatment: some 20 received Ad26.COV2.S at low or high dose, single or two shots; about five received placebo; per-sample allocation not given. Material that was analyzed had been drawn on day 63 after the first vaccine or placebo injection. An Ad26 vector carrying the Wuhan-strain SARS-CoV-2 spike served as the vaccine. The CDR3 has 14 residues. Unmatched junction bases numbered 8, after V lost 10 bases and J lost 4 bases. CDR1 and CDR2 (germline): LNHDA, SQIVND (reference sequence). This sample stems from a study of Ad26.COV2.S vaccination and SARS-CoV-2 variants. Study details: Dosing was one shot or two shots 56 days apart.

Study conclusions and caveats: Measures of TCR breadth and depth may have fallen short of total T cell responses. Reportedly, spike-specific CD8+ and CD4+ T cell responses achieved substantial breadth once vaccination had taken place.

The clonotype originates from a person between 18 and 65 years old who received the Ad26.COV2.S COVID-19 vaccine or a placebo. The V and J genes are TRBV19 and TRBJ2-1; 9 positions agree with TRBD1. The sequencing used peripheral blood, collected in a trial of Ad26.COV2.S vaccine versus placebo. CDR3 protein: CATRSGQGYNEQFF. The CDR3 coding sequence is TGTGCCACGAGGTCGGGACAGGGTTACAATGAGCAGTTCTTC.